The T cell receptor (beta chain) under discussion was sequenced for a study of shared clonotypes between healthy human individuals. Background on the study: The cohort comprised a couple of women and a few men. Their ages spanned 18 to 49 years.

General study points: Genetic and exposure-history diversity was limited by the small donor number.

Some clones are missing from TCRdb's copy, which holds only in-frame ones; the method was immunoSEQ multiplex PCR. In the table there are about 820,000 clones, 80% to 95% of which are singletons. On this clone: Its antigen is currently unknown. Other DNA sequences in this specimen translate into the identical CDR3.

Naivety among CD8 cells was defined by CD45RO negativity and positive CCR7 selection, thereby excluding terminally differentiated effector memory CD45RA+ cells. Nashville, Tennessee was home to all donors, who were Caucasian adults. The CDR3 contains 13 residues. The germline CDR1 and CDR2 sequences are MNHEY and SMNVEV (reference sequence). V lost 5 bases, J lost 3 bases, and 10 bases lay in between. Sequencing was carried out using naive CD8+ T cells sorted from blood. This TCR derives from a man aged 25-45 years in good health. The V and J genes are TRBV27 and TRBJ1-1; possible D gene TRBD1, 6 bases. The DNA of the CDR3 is TGTGCCAGCAGTCCCACAGGGTACACTGAAGCTTTCTTT. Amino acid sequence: CASSPTGYTEAFF.